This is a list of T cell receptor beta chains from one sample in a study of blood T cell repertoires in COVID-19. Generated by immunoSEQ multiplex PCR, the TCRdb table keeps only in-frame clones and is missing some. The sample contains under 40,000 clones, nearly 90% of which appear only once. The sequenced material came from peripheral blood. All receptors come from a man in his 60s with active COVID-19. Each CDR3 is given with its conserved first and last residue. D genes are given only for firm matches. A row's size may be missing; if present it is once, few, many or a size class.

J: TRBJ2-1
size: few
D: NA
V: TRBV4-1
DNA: TGCGCCAGCAGCCAAGATCGCGGCAGGGGGGTGAACAATGAGCAGTTCTTC
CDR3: CASSQDRGRGVNNEQFF

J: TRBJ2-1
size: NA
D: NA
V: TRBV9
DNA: TGTGCCAGCAGCGTAGGGCGGGGCGGGAATGAGCAGTTCTTC
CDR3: CASSVGRGGNEQFF

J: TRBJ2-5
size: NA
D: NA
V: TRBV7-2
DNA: TGTGCCAGCAGCTCCCCCCGCAGACAAGAGACCCAGTACTTC
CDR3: CASSSPRRQETQYF

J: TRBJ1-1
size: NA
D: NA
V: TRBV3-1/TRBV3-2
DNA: TGTGCCAGCAGCCCTCAAAGAGGAGGCCCTGCTTTCTTT
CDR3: CASSPQRGGPAFF

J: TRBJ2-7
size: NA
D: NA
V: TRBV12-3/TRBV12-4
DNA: TGTGCCAGCAGTGGATACAGCTACGAGCAGTACTTC
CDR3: CASSGYSYEQYF

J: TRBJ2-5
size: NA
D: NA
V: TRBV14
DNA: TGTGCCAGCTCCCCCCCGGGCAGGGCATACCAAGAGACCCAGTACTTC
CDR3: CASSPPGRAYQETQYF

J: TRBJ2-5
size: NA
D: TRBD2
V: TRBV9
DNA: TGTGCCAGCAGCGCAGGACTAGCGTGGATGGGGACCCAGTACTTC
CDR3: CASSAGLAWMGTQYF

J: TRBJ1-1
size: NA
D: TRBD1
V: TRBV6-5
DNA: TGTGCCAGCAGACCTCGACAGGGATCGCACACTGAAGCTTTCTTT
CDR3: CASRPRQGSHTEAFF

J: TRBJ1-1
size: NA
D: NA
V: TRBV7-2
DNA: TGTGCCAGCAGCTTGGGACACTTCACTGAAGCTTTCTTT
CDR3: CASSLGHFTEAFF

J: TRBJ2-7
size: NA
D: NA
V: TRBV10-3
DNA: TGTGCCATCAGGGCACCCTTAGCAGGGTTGACCTACGAGCAGTACTTC
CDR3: CAIRAPLAGLTYEQYF

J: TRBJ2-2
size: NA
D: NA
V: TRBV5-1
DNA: TGCGCCAGCAGCCTACCCGGGACACTTAACACCGGGGAGCTGTTTTTT
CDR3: CASSLPGTLNTGELFF

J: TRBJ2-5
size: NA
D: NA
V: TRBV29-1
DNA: TGCAGCGGGGGGTCAGGGACCCAGTACTTC
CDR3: CSGGSGTQYF

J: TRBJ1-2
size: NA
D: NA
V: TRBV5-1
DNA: TGCGCCAGCAGTACGGCGGAGAGCTATGGCTACACCTTC
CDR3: CASSTAESYGYTF

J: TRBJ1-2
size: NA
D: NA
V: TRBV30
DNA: TGTGCCTTAAATCCGGGACCCTCCGGAGGGGGCTACACCTTC
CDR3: CALNPGPSGGGYTF

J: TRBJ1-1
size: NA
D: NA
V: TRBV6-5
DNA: TGTGCCTCCCGATCCCAGGGGACGATGCACACTGAAGCTTTCTTT
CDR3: CASRSQGTMHTEAFF

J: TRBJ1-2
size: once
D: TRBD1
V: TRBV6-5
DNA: TGTGCCAGCAGAGACAGGGTAGCTAACTATGGCTACACCTTC
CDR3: CASRDRVANYGYTF

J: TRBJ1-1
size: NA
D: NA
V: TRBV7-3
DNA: TGTGCCAGCAGCCCAACAGGGAACACTGAAGCTTTCTTT
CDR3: CASSPTGNTEAFF

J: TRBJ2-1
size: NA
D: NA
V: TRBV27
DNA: TGTGCCAGCAGCTCTTGGGCAGGGTTTAGGTATGAGCAGTTCTTC
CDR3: CASSSWAGFRYEQFF

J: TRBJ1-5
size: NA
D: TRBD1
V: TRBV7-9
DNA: TGTGCCAGCAGCTTAGATGGGACAGGGGGCAGGAATCAGCCCCAGCATTTT
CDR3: CASSLDGTGGRNQPQHF

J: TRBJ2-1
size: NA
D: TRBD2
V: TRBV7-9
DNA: TGTGCCAGCAGCTTAGCGCGGCGGGCTAGCGGGGCAGACAATGAGCAGTTCTTC
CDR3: CASSLARRASGADNEQFF

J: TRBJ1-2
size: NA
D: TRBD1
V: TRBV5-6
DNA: TGTGCCAGCAGCGACGGGACAGGGCCCGGCTACACCTTC
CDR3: CASSDGTGPGYTF

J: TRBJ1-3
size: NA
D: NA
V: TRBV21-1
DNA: TGTGCCAGCAGCAAAGTATCGGGACAGCCTGGAAACACCATATATTTT
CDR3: CASSKVSGQPGNTIYF

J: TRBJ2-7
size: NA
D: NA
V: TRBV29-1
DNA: TGCAGCGTTGAAGGACAGAGGGGACAGAGACGGGGGTCCTACGAGCAGTACTTC
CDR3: CSVEGQRGQRRGSYEQYF

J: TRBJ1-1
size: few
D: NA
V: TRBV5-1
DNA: TGCGCCAGCAGCTACCAGGCAGGGGCCTATGGGACTGAAGCTTTCTTT
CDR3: CASSYQAGAYGTEAFF

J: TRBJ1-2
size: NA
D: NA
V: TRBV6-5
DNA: TGTGCCAGCAGTTACGGGGCCAGGGACTATGGCTACACCTTC
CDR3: CASSYGARDYGYTF

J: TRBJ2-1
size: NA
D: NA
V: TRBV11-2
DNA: TGTGCCAGCACCCCCCCAGGGGACTCCTACAATGAGCAGTTCTTC
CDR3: CASTPPGDSYNEQFF

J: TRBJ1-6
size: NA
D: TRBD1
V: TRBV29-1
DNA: TGCAGCGTGGGCCAGGGGGCCCCTGGTTCACCCCTCCACTTT
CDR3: CSVGQGAPGSPLHF

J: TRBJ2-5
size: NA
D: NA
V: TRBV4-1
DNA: TGCGCCAGCAGCCAGAAACCGGGACATTTCGAGACCCAGTACTTC
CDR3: CASSQKPGHFETQYF

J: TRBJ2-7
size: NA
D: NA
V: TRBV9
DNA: TGTGCCAGCAGCGTAGACGTAGAGGGCGAGCAGTACTTC
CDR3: CASSVDVEGEQYF

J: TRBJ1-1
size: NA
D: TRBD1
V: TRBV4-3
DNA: TGCGCCAGCAGCCAAGATCAAGGGGGCGCGCCTGAAGCTTTCTTT
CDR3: CASSQDQGGAPEAFF

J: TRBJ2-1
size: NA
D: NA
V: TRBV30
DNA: TGTGCCTGGATTCAGGGGCCTCCCTACAATGAGCAGTTCTTC
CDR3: CAWIQGPPYNEQFF

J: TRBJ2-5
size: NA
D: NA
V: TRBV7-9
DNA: TGTGCCAGCGCGAAAGAGACCCAGTACTTC
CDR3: CASAKETQYF

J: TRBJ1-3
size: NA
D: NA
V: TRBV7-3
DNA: TGTGCCAGCAGCTTAAACGGACAGCCTGGAAACACCATATATTTT
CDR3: CASSLNGQPGNTIYF

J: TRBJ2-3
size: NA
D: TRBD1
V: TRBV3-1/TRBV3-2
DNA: TGTGCCAGCAGCCACGCAGGGGGAAGTAGTACAGATACGCAGTATTTT
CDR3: CASSHAGGSSTDTQYF

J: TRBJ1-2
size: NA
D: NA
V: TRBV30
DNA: TGTGCCTGGAGGTCTTGGAGGGGCAGGGTTGATGGCTACACCTTC
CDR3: CAWRSWRGRVDGYTF

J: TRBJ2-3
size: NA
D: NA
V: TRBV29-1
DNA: TGCAGCGCACGAGACCGATTTTACGGCGGGGTGGGGGCAGATACGCAGTATTTT
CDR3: CSARDRFYGGVGADTQYF

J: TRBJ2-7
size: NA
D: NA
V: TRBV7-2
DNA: TGTGCCAGCAGCTTAGAAACAGGGCGCTACGAGCAGTACTTC
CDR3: CASSLETGRYEQYF

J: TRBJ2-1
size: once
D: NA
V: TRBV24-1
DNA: TGTGCCACCAGTGATAGGGGCTGGCATGATCTCGGGAATGAGCAGTTCTTC
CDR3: CATSDRGWHDLGNEQFF

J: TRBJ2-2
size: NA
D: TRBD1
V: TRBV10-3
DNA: TGTGCCATCAGTGAGGGGACAGGGGACACCGGGGAGCTGTTTTTT
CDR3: CAISEGTGDTGELFF

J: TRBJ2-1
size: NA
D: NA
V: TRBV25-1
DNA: TGTGCCAGCAGTGAGCCCCAGCGGGCCCAGTTCTTC
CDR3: CASSEPQRAQFF

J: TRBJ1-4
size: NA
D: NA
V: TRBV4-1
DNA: TGCGCCAGCAGCCAAACGACGCAAACAGGGAGTCGGCGTGAAAAACTGTTTTTT
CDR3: CASSQTTQTGSRREKLFF

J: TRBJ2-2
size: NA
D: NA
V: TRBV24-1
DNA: TGTGCCACCAGTGATTTTCGACAGTCGAACACCGGGGAGCTGTTTTTT
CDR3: CATSDFRQSNTGELFF

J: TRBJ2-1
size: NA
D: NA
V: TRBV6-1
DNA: TGTGCCAGCAGTGAGGGCCCAGTATTCAATGAGCAGTTCTTC
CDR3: CASSEGPVFNEQFF

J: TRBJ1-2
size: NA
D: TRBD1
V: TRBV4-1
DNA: TGCGCCAGCAGCCACCCGGGACAGGGGAACTATGGCTACACCTTC
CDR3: CASSHPGQGNYGYTF

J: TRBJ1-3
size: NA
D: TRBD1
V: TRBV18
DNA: TGTGCCAGCTCACCGGGGACAGGTTTTGGAAACACCATATATTTT
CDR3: CASSPGTGFGNTIYF

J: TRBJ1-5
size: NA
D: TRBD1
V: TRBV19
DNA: TGTGCCAGTAGTCCCTGGACAGGGGATATCCCCAATCAGCCCCAGCATTTT
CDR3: CASSPWTGDIPNQPQHF

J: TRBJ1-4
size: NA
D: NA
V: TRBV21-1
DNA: TGTGCCAGCAGCCTTCACACAACTAATGAAAAACTGTTTTTT
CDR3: CASSLHTTNEKLFF

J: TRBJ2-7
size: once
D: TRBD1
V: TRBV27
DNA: TGTGCCAGCAGTTTAGCACAGGGGGCCCGCTACGAGCAGTACTTC
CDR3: CASSLAQGARYEQYF

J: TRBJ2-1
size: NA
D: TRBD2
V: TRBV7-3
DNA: TGTGCCAGCAGCGAACGGTTAGCGGGGGGTGAGCAGTTCTTC
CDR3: CASSERLAGGEQFF

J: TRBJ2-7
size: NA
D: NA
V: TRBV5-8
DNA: TGTGCCAGCAGCCCCTACAGGGAACGGCCCTACGAGCAGTACTTC
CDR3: CASSPYRERPYEQYF

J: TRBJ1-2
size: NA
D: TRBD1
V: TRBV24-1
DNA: TGTGCCACCTCTACAGGGGGCGGTTTTCGCTACACCTTC
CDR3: CATSTGGGFRYTF

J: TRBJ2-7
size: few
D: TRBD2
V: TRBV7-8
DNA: TGTGCCAGCAGCCGAGGGCTAGCGGGGGGGCAGAGATACGAGCAGTACTTC
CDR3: CASSRGLAGGQRYEQYF

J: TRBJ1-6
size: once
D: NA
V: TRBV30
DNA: TGTGCCTGGAGTGTGTCCCGCAGGTCCGATTCACCCCTCCACTTT
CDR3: CAWSVSRRSDSPLHF

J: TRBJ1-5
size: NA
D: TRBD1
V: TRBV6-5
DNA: TGTGCCAGCAGTTTGGGGACAGGGGGCGGCAATCAGCCCCAGCATTTT
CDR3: CASSLGTGGGNQPQHF

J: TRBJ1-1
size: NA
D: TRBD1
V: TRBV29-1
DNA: TGCAGCGTTTTTCCCGGGACAGGGGTACGGAACACTGAAGCTTTCTTT
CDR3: CSVFPGTGVRNTEAFF

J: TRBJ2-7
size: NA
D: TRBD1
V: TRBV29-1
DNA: TGCAGCGTTGCCATGAGGGGGACAGGCTCCTACGAGCAGTACTTC
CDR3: CSVAMRGTGSYEQYF

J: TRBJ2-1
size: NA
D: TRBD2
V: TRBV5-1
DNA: TGCGCCAGCAGCTCCGGACTAGCGGGTCCTCACAATGAGCAGTTCTTC
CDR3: CASSSGLAGPHNEQFF

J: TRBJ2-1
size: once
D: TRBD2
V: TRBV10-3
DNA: TGTGCCATCAGTCCCCTTAGCGGGGGGGCCTACAATGAGCAGTTCTTC
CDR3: CAISPLSGGAYNEQFF

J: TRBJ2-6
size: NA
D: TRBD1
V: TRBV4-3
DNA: TGCGCCAGCAGCCAAGAGGCCGGGACAGGGAACTCTGGGGCCAACGTCCTGACTTTC
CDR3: CASSQEAGTGNSGANVLTF

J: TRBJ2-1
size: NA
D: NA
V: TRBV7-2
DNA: TGTGCCAGCATGGTGGTTAGCTCCTACAATGAGCAGTTCTTC
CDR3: CASMVVSSYNEQFF